This TCR beta chain stems from a study of shared clonotypes between healthy human individuals. Overall study context: Researchers assigned three CD4 naive, three CD4 memory, two CD8 naive and one CD8 memory plate to each donor.

As defined, naive CD8 cells were CD45RO-negative and positively selected for CCR7, with terminally differentiated effector memory CD45RA+ cells excluded. Assay used: immunoSEQ multiplex PCR; TCRdb lists only in-frame clones, some missing. The sample records roughly 770,000 clones, about 96% being singletons. This clone appeared a single time. Trimming pared 0 bases from V and 8 bases from J, leaving 18 bases between. The CDR3 is made up of 16 amino acids. The germline gives CDR1 SGHTA, CDR2 FQGNSA. V is TRBV7-2 and J is TRBJ2-3; D perhaps matches TRBD2 (6 bases). This TCR was sampled from a man aged 25 to 40 in good health. The material sequenced was naive CD8+ T cells sorted from blood. The DNA for the CDR3 is TGTGCCAGCAGCTTAGCAGGTAGCGGAACCGAGGGTACGCAGTATTTT. This translates into CASSLAGSGTEGTQYF.